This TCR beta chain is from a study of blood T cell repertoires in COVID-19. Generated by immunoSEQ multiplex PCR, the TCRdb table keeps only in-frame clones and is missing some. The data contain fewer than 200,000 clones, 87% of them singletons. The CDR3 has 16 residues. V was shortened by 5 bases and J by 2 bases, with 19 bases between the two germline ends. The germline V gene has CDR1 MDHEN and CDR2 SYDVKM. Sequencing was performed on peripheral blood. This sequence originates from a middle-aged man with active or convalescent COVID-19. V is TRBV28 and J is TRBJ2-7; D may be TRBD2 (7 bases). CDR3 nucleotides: TGTGCCAGCAGTACACGACCCGGGGGGCATCCCTACGAGCAGTACTTC. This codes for CASSTRPGGHPYEQYF.